Included here is one T cell receptor beta chain sequence, with context. Its antigen is as yet unknown. This sample stems from a study of cytomegalovirus exposure and HLA in healthy donors. Overall study findings and caveats: Subsequent analysis revealed that first-cohort TCR clusters tended to co-occur in the roughly 120 validation repertoires. Cytomegalovirus-associated status was assigned to about 180 TCR beta chains. Many donors carried some public TCRs, although rarity characterized most TCR sequences. The classifier reportedly diagnosed cytomegalovirus status with high specificity and sensitivity.

The CDR3 consists of 16 residues. Germline lookup yields CDR1 MDHEN and CDR2 SYDVKM. V lost 5 bases and J lost 4; bases outside the gene matches: 9. TCRdb keeps only in-frame clones here, not all; method: immunoSEQ multiplex PCR. This table holds around 120,000 clones, 70% to 90% found once. The specimen was PBMCs. This chain connects TRBV28 to TRBJ2-2; 8 bases map to TRBD1. The TCR comes from a man aged 18-30 years in good health and CMV-seronegative. The CDR3 loop is CASSRQGAGITGELFF. DNA of the CDR3: TGTGCCAGCAGTCGGCAGGGGGCGGGTATCACCGGGGAGCTGTTTTTT.